This T cell receptor (beta chain) was obtained from a study of T cells after yellow fever vaccination (dated by TCRdb to the late 2010s). Background for the entire study: The SMART-Seq v4 Ultra Low Input RNA kit was used to prepare libraries from fractions with low cell numbers. To track T-cell clones before and after primary and booster YFV17D yellow fever vaccination, bulk TCR alpha and beta repertoires were sequenced longitudinally. Two healthy male donors, one aged 18 to 30 and one aged 30 to 40 years, were included in the cohort. Blood was collected at multiple timepoints before and after primary and secondary immunization, and bulk PBMC replicates and cell subsets were isolated. Study-wide conclusions, independent of this receptor: After the booster, most of the clones that had expanded following primary vaccination were detected again (almost 98% of CD4 and 80% to 90% of CD8), which suggests that memory was broadly maintained. The study included only a couple of donors, which limits how far the findings can be generalized. The secondary T-cell response was found to be weaker but faster than the primary response, with a peak reached on day 5 rather than on day 15. A small share of clonotypes was detected in both CD4 and CD8 compartments, with the overlap likely arising from convergent recombination. Because abundant contaminating clonotypes from the bulk population could be contained in FACS-sorted repertoires, computational filtering was required.

Synthesis of TCR cDNA relied on 5'RACE template switching, a step that introduced a universal primer site along with unique molecular identifiers. cDNA synthesis was primed from both the TCR alpha and TCR beta constant segments. Libraries were amplified in two PCR steps, with sample barcodes and sequencing adapters added in the second step. Sequencing of libraries was performed on Illumina HiSeq 2500 (2x100 bp) or NovaSeq (2x150 bp). The source study handled its data this way. MIGEC handled demultiplexing of reads and collapsing into UMI consensus sequences, while MiXCR performed V(D)J alignment. Vaccine-responding clonotypes were defined with edgeR using replicate PBMC samples, requiring FDR below 0.01 and a log2 fold change above 5 up to day 15. Each bulk clonotype received a CD4 or CD8 identity based on whether the sequenced CD4 or CD8 repertoire contained that clonotype at higher abundance. TCRdb took the public reads, trimmed them with fastp at Q25, ran MiXCR for clone calling and kept in-frame beta chains. Records with the same CDR3 protein are collapsed into one entry carrying the most frequent genes and DNA. The V and J calls reflect TCRdb's pipeline rather than the authors' work. Here the sample has some 29,000 distinct CDR3 sequences; about 5% occur a single time. The top ten hold approximately 39% of the sample.

A note on this clonotype: No antigen is known for it. Given a much more abundant clone one base away, this may be a read error.

Taken with the paper, the label for treatment or condition translates to: live attenuated yellow fever vaccine strain. PBMCs were isolated from peripheral blood using a standard Ficoll-Paque protocol. CD4 and CD8 T-cell fractions were isolated with Dynabeads CD4 and CD8 positive selection kits. TriZol was used to extract RNA from bulk PBMCs, from CD4 and CD8 fractions, and from dextramer-positive and dextramer-negative fractions. The sample consisted of CD8+ T cells sorted from PBMCs, taken 10 days after the yellow fever booster vaccination. The receptor comes from a man in his thirties or forties who received the YFV17D yellow fever vaccine.

The CDR3 region reads CVSSLPWAGDSTDTQYF. The nucleotide sequence is given as TGTGTCAGCAGCTTACCCTGGGCGGGAGATAGCACAGATACGCAGTATTTT. The V and J segments used are TRBV7-9 and TRBJ2-3; the junction holds 7 bases that match TRBD2. The CDR3 numbers 17 residues from cysteine through phenylalanine. The CDR3 DNA has 51 bases and is translated from base 1. From the germline V gene (reference sequence), CDR1 is SEHNR and CDR2 is FQNEAQ.